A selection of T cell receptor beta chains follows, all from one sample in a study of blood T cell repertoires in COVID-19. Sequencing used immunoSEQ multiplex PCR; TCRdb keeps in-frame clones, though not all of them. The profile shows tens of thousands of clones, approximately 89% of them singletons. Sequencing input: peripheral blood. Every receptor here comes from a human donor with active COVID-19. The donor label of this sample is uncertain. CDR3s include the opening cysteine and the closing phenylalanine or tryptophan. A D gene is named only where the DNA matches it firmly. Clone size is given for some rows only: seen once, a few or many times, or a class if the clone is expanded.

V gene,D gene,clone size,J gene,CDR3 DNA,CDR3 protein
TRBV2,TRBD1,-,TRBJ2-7,TGTGCCAGCAGCCGGGACAGGGGATACGAGCAGTACTTC,CASSRDRGYEQYF
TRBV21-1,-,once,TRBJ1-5,TGTGCCAGCAGCCCCCAGCGACAGGGGCGAGGCAATCAGCCCCAGCATTTT,CASSPQRQGRGNQPQHF
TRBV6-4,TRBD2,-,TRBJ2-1,TGTGCCAGCAGTGACTCGACTAGCGGGAGCAATGAGCAGTTCTTC,CASSDSTSGSNEQFF
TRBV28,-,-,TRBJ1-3,TGTGCCAGCAGTTTCACGGGGACTGGAAACACCATATATTTT,CASSFTGTGNTIYF
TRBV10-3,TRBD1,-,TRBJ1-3,TGTGCCATCCGAACAGGGGGCGCTGGAAACACCATATATTTT,CAIRTGGAGNTIYF
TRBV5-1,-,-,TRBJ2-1,TGCGCCAGCAGCTTGGGAGAGAACTCCTACAATGAGCAGTTCTTC,CASSLGENSYNEQFF
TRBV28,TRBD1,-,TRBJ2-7,TGTGCCAGCAGTTCTAGACAGGGCTCCTACGAGCAGTACTTC,CASSSRQGSYEQYF
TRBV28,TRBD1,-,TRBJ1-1,TGTGCCAGCAGTCCCCCAGGGACAGGGAACACTGAAGCTTTCTTT,CASSPPGTGNTEAFF
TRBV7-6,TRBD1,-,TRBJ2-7,TGTGCCAGCAGCTTAGGGACAGGGTCCCCCTACGAGCAGTACTTC,CASSLGTGSPYEQYF
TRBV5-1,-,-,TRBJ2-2,TGCGCCAGCAGCTTGGGCGGGGACGGCACCGGGGAGCTGTTTTTT,CASSLGGDGTGELFF
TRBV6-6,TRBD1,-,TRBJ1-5,TGTGCCAGCAGAAGACAGGGGGCGGGCAATCAGCCCCAGCATTTT,CASRRQGAGNQPQHF
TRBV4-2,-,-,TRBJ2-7,TGTGCCAGCAGCCAAGATTGGGCTCCAATTACGATCCAGCAGTACTTC,CASSQDWAPITIQQYF
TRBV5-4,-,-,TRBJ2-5,TGTGCCAGCAGCTTATCCGGCCAAGAGACCCAGTACTTC,CASSLSGQETQYF
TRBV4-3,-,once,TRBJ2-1,TGCGCCAGCAGCCATTCCCAGAATGAGCAGTTCTTC,CASSHSQNEQFF
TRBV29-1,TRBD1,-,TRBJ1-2,TGCAGCGCCGCGCGGGGACAGGGCTATGGCTACACCTTC,CSAARGQGYGYTF
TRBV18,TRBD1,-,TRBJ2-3,TGTGCCAGCTCACCACGGACAGGGTCCGCGGATACGCAGTATTTT,CASSPRTGSADTQYF
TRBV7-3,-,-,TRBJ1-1,TGTGCCAGTAGTCGCGGGGGGAGCGCTGAAGCTTTCTTT,CASSRGGSAEAFF
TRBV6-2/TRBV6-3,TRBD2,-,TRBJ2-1,TGTGCCAGCAGTTACCCCCGGGGGGGGTGGGATGAGCAGTTCTTC,CASSYPRGGWDEQFF
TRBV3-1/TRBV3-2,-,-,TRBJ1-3,TGTGCCAGCAGCCAAGATTCGCTCTCTAGAAACACCATATATTTT,CASSQDSLSRNTIYF
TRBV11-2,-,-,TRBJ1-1,TGTGCCAGCAGCTCTTATGCAGGGCAAGACACTGAAGCTTTCTTT,CASSSYAGQDTEAFF
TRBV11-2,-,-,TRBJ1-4,TGTGCCAGCAGCTTAGCCCCAGGGGAAGAAAAACTGTTTTTT,CASSLAPGEEKLFF
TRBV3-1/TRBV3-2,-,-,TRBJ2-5,TGTGCCAGCAGTCGGCTTTTCGGAGGGGAGGAGACCCAGTACTTC,CASSRLFGGEETQYF